This TCR beta chain was retrieved from a study of CD8 T cells in ankylosing spondylitis. Library preparation for TCR beta used quantitative 5'-RACE with molecular barcodes. TCRdb called the 5' RACE reads again in MiXCR, with one record for every CDR3 protein. Among hundreds of thousands of distinct CDR3 sequences listed, roughly 17% were seen once. Broader study findings: Seemingly distinctive of ankylosing spondylitis blood was a TCR beta motif formed by eight highly homologous variants. Disease-associated clones were reportedly significantly overrepresented in matched ankylosing spondylitis synovial fluid.

This clonotype came up a few times. Its antigen is not identified. Germline-derived CDR1 and CDR2 are MGHRA and YSYEKL. The length of the CDR3 is 16 residues. Losses at the gene ends were 5 bases for V and 0 bases for J; bases not matched to a gene: 7. Material: blood, either unsorted or a sorted T cell fraction (not recorded which). The source is a male donor with ankylosing spondylitis. V is TRBV4-1 and J is TRBJ1-1, with 9 bases fitting TRBD1. The CDR3 region is CASSAPGTGMNTEAFF. CDR3 DNA: TGCGCCAGCAGCGCGCCCGGGACAGGGATGAACACTGAAGCTTTCTTT.